One sample yielded the 22 T cell receptor beta chains listed below, sequenced in a study of response to subunit inactivated influenza vaccine. MiXCR, applied by TCRdb to the RT-PCR reads, yields one record per CDR3 protein. The repertoire holds 490,000 or so distinct CDR3 sequences, with 6.5% to 8% as singletons. Specimen: PBMCs from blood, collected around 25 months after vaccination. The origin of the receptors is a man between 50 and 75 years old who received an inactivated influenza vaccine.

The chain carries TRBV3-1 and TRBJ1-1; D remains ambiguous. Germline V gives CDR1 LGHDT, CDR2 YNNKEL (reference sequence). CDR3 length equals 13 residues. Trimming left V 10 bases short and J 1 base short, with 13 bases between. The CDR3 is CAILRGKNTEAFF. As DNA, the CDR3 is TGTGCCATTCTAAGAGGGAAGAACACTGAAGCTTTCTTT.

This clonotype was found many times. The chain combines TRBV12-3 or TRBV12-4 with TRBJ2-1; 8 bases match TRBD2. The CDR3 runs 17 residues. V was pared by 6 bases and J by 7 bases, with 17 bases of the junction left unmatched. CDR3 DNA sequence: TGTGCCAGCAGCAAGGGTCTCTTGCGGGGGGCAGGGAATGAGCAGTTCTTC. Protein sequence: CASSKGLLRGAGNEQFF.

The sample holds a few counts of this clonotype. The chain recombines TRBV29-1 with TRBJ2-5; 7 bases are shared with TRBD1. The V segment lost 2 bases and the J segment 5 bases; nucleotides outside the gene matches: 8. CDR1 is SQVTM, CDR2 ANQGSEA, per germline. The CDR3 has 14 amino acids. CDR3 loop: CSVELGGAPETQYF. The CDR3 region has the DNA TGCAGCGTTGAACTAGGGGGCGCTCCGGAGACCCAGTACTTC. Using reference TRBV29-1 and TRBJ2-5 for the parts outside the CDR3, the full variable domain is SAVISQKPSRDICQRGTSLTIQCQVDSQVTMMFWYRQQPGQSLTLIATANQGSEATYESGFVIDKFPISRPNLTFSTLTVSNMSPEDSSIYLCSVELGGAPETQYFGPGTRLLVL.

In this sample, this clonotype turned up many times. The gene calls are TRBV12-3 or TRBV12-4 and TRBJ1-1; tentatively, D is TRBD1 (5 bases). V shed 7 bases and J shed 6 bases, with 15 bases lying between them. This CDR3 spans 13 amino acids. CDR3 protein: CASTNPGGPEAFF. DNA for the CDR3: TGTGCCAGCACCAACCCCGGGGGACCTGAAGCTTTCTTT.

This clonotype was seen at least ten times. The CDR3 sequence: CASSDPSGRSYNEQFF. The CDR3 DNA reads as TGTGCCAGCAGTGACCCTAGCGGGAGATCCTACAATGAGCAGTTCTTC. The chain uses TRBV6-1 and TRBJ2-1, with 10 bases fitting TRBD2. This CDR3 is built from 16 residues. V dropped 3 bases and J dropped 1; count of bases not matched to a gene: 3. CDR1 MNHNS and CDR2 SASEGT come from the germline V gene.

This clonotype was found a few times. The chain has TRBV4-2 and TRBJ1-4; 9 positions match TRBD1. Germline values: CDR1 LGHNA, CDR2 YNFKEQ. CDR3 length: 15 amino acids. Unmatched junction bases numbered 7, after V lost 4 bases and J lost 7 bases. The CDR3 coding sequence is TGTGCCAGCAGCCTCGGACAGGGGCGGGGTGAAAAACTGTTTTTT. The encoded protein is CASSLGQGRGEKLFF.

This clonotype came up a few times. V usage is TRBV11-2 and J usage is TRBJ1-2; 7 bases fit TRBD1. CDR3 length: 14 residues. Per germline, CDR1 SGHAT and CDR2 FQNNGV. The V segment lost 5 bases and the J segment 4 bases; nucleotides outside the gene matches: 7. The CDR3 region is CASSTGTALYGYTF. CDR3 DNA: TGTGCCAGCAGCACTGGGACAGCTCTCTATGGCTACACCTTC.

DNA of the CDR3: TGCGCCAGCAGCTGGGGCGGGCAGTCTACCTACGAGCAGTACTTC. As protein: CASSWGGQSTYEQYF. The chain links TRBV5-1 to TRBJ2-7; either TRBD1 or TRBD2 may supply D (5 bases each). The germline V gene has CDR1 SGHRS and CDR2 YFSETQ. The CDR3 spans 15 residues. Between the trimmed V and J ends, which lost 3 bases and 2 bases, there was a span of 15 bases.

The sample holds a few counts of this clonotype. CDR3 in amino acids: CASSSRQGSSYNEQFF. The CDR3 nucleotides are TGTGCCAGCAGCTCTAGACAGGGGAGCTCCTACAATGAGCAGTTCTTC. The chain carries TRBV7-3 and TRBJ2-1; 8 bases match TRBD1. Per the germline V gene, CDR1 is SGHTA and CDR2 is FQGTGA. V shed 4 bases and J 0 bases; nucleotides not matched to a gene: 5. The CDR3 length is 16 residues.

This clonotype was observed many times. J is TRBJ1-3 and V is TRBV15; D gene uncertain. The CDR3 is 14 amino acids. Per germline, CDR1 LNHNV and CDR2 YYDKDF (reference sequence). V was cut by 3 bases and J by 4 bases, with 10 bases left in between. CDR3 loop: CATSRGLNGNTIYF. The DNA of the CDR3 is TGTGCCACCAGCAGGGGATTAAACGGAAACACCATATATTTT. The full variable domain, in which reference TRBV15 and TRBJ1-3 provide the parts outside the CDR3, is DAMVIQNPRYQVTQFGKPVTLSCSQTLNHNVMYWYQQKSSQAPKLLFHYYDKDFNNEADTPDNFQSRRPNTSFCFLDIRSPGLGDTAMYLCATSRGLNGNTIYFGEGSWLTVV.

This clonotype was counted a few times. The chain has TRBV24-1 and TRBJ2-7, with a possible D match to TRBD1 (6 bases). V was shortened by 5 bases and J by 4 bases, with 11 bases between the two germline ends. This CDR3 spans 13 amino acids. Germline V gene data show CDR1 as KGHDR and CDR2 as SFDVKD. CDR3 coding DNA: TGTGCCACCAGTGGCTTGGACAGTTACGAGCAGTACTTC. This codes for CATSGLDSYEQYF.

This chain links TRBV12-3 or TRBV12-4 with TRBJ2-7, with 12 positions matching TRBD2. There are 19 residues in the CDR3. Unmatched junction bases numbered 17, after V lost 5 bases and J lost 3 bases. The CDR3 coding sequence is TGTGCCAGCAGTCCAAGGACTAGCGGGGCCTCCCTAAACTTCTACGAGCAGTACTTC. Its protein is CASSPRTSGASLNFYEQYF.

This clonotype was found many times. The CDR3, as DNA: TGTGCCAGCAGCCAGAAAATGTCCGGGACAGGGGATGAAAAACTGTTTTTT. As protein: CASSQKMSGTGDEKLFF. The chain recombines TRBV4-2 with TRBJ1-4, with 10 bases matching TRBD1. The CDR3 is made up of 17 amino acids. V dropped 3 bases and J dropped 6; count of bases not matched to a gene: 10. Germline V gene data show CDR1 as LGHNA and CDR2 as YNFKEQ.

This chain joins TRBV10-3 and TRBJ2-1; no reliable D call. CDR1 and CDR2 from the germline V gene are ENHRY and SYGVKD. V lost 3 bases to trimming and J lost 4 bases, with 13 bases between them. The CDR3 has 15 amino acids. The CDR3 sequence is CAISDLNFFYNEQFF. The CDR3 DNA is TGTGCCATCAGTGACTTAAACTTTTTTTACAATGAGCAGTTCTTC.

This clonotype was observed at least ten times. The V and J genes are TRBV20-1 and TRBJ2-5, with D possibly matching TRBD2 (6 bases). CDR3 length: 16 residues. V gave up 0 bases and J gave up 3 bases, with 17 bases separating them. In germline, CDR1 is DFQATT, CDR2 SNEGSKA (reference sequence). In nucleotides, the CDR3 is TGCAGTGCTAGAGACCCCACCGGAGGGAGCAAAGAGACCCAGTACTTC. Translating gives CSARDPTGGSKETQYF.

This clonotype was seen only a few times. The chain uses TRBV6-2 or TRBV6-3 and TRBJ2-5; no definite D call. From germline, CDR1 is MNHEY and CDR2 SVGEGT. V was clipped by 5 bases and J by 3 bases, with 10 bases between them. The CDR3 extends over 13 amino acids. The DNA for the CDR3 is TGTGCCAGCAGTACGGACCAAGAAGAGACCCAGTACTTC. This encodes CASSTDQEETQYF.

This clonotype was counted ten times or more. The CDR3 nucleotides read TGCGCCAGCAGCCATTCACGGGGGCGCGAGCAGTACTTC. Amino acid sequence: CASSHSRGREQYF. This chain uses TRBV4-3 with TRBJ2-7, with D possibly being TRBD1 or TRBD2 (6 bases each). The CDR3 has 13 residues. Germline-derived CDR1 and CDR2 are LGHNA and YSLEER. Trimming removed 3 bases from V and 6 bases from J, with 12 bases in between.

This clonotype has ten or more counts. The chain links TRBV4-3 to TRBJ2-2; no clear D gene. Germline-derived CDR1 and CDR2 are LGHNA and YSLEER. The CDR3 contains 16 residues. Trimming left V 0 bases short and J 5 bases short, with 13 bases between. The CDR3 DNA reads as TGCGCCAGCAGCCAAGATCAAATTGCGGCGACCGGGGAGCTGTTTTTT. Translated, it gives CASSQDQIAATGELFF.

The CDR3 loop is CASDRQGNNEQFF. In DNA form, the CDR3 reads TGTGCCAGCGACCGACAGGGGAACAATGAGCAGTTCTTC. The chain is built from TRBV6-1 and TRBJ2-1, with 8 nucleotides matching TRBD1. The germline V gene has CDR1 MNHNS and CDR2 SASEGT. This CDR3 comprises 13 residues. V lost 8 bases, J lost 5 bases, and 5 bases stayed unmatched.

V is TRBV10-3 and J is TRBJ2-1; no firm D call. This CDR3 comprises 16 residues. CDR1 is ENHRY, CDR2 SYGVKD, per germline. The V and J ends lost 10 bases and 4 bases respectively, with 23 bases between them. The DNA of the CDR3 is TGTGCCAGCAGGCGCATCATCGCTCTCCATTACAATGAGCAGTTCTTC. Residues: CASRRIIALHYNEQFF.

This clonotype has at least ten counts. The chain recombines TRBV29-1 with TRBJ2-1; 10 bases agree with TRBD2. Unmatched junction bases numbered 14, after V lost 4 bases and J lost 8 bases. Germline V gene lookup returns CDR1 SQVTM and CDR2 ANQGSEA. The CDR3 consists of 16 residues. CDR3: CSVGGPSGSLGYEQFF. CDR3 in DNA: TGCAGCGTTGGTGGCCCTAGCGGGAGTTTGGGATATGAGCAGTTCTTC.

This clonotype has only a few counts. The chain combines TRBV20-1 with TRBJ2-5; D is possibly TRBD1 (6 bases). Trimming cost V 4 bases and J 5 bases, with 14 bases left between them. Germline values: CDR1 DFQATT, CDR2 SNEGSKA (reference sequence). There are 13 residues in the CDR3. The CDR3 DNA follows: TGCAGTGCTAATCGGCAGGGGATGGAGACCCAGTACTTC. Encoded protein: CSANRQGMETQYF.